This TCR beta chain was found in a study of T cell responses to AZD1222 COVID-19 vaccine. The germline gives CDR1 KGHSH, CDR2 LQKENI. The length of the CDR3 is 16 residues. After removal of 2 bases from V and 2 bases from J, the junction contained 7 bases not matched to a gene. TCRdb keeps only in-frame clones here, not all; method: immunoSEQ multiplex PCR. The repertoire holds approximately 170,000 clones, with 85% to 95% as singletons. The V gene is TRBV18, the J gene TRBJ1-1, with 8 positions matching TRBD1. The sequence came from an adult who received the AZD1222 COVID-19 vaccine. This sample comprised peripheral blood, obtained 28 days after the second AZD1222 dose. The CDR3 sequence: CASSPRTGLDNTEAFF. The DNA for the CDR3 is TGTGCCAGCTCACCAAGGACAGGGCTGGATAACACTGAAGCTTTCTTT. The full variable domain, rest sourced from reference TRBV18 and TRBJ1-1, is NAGVMQNPRHLVRRRGQEARLRCSPMKGHSHVYWYRQLPEEGLKFMVYLQKENIIDESGMPKERFSAEFPKEGPSILRIQQVVRGDSAAYFCASSPRTGLDNTEAFFGQGTRLTVV.